This entry lists 30 T cell receptor beta chains sequenced from one sample in a study of neurological immune-mediated disorders. TCRdb passed the 5' RACE reads through MiXCR, listing each CDR3 protein once. The sample has just under 40,000 distinct CDR3 sequences, just under 7.5% seen once. Sample: CD4+ T cells from blood. Receptors originate from a man aged 45 to 65 in good health.

As regards this clonotype: A much larger clone is a single base away; this may be a read error. The chain employs TRBV20-1 and TRBJ2-1, with a weak D call TRBD2 (5 bases). V lost 3 bases, J lost 0 bases, and 12 bases lay in between. Germline values: CDR1 DFQATT, CDR2 SNEGSKA (reference sequence). The CDR3 loop spans 15 amino acids. CDR3: CSARAGNHSYNEQFF. CDR3 bases: TGCAGTGCTAGGGCCGGGAATCACTCCTACAATGAGCAGTTCTTC.

This clonotype showed up many times. The rearrangement joins TRBV6-6 to TRBJ2-1; TRBD2 matches 11 bases. V dropped 7 bases and J dropped 5; count of bases not matched to a gene: 10. CDR3 size: 16 residues. The germline V gene has CDR1 MNHNY and CDR2 SVGAGI (reference sequence). Written as DNA, the CDR3 is TGTGCCAGCACCCTTAGCGGGAGGGCTTTGGACAATGAGCAGTTCTTC. It encodes CASTLSGRALDNEQFF.

This clonotype has at least ten counts. The chain links TRBV7-9 to TRBJ2-2; TRBD2 matches at 7 bases. The V gene end was trimmed by 5 bases and the J gene end by 6 bases; junction bases not matched to a gene: 9. The CDR3 extends over 15 amino acids. Germline V gene data show CDR1 as SEHNR and CDR2 as FQNEAQ (reference sequence). The CDR3 protein is CASSPLAGVPGELFF. CDR3 nucleotide sequence: TGTGCCAGCAGCCCTCTGGCGGGAGTTCCCGGGGAGCTGTTTTTT.

This clonotype was picked up many times. The V call is TRBV20-1, the J call TRBJ1-2; D unresolved. The CDR3 contains 14 residues. Germline V CDR1 and CDR2: DFQATT, SNEGSKA (reference sequence). V lost 5 bases and J 0 bases, leaving 13 bases between the germline ends. The CDR3 bases are TGCAGTGCTTCCTCCTGGCCAGCTAACTATGGCTACACCTTC. Amino acid sequence: CSASSWPANYGYTF.

This clonotype was detected many times. The chain has TRBV20-1 and TRBJ1-5; a weak D match, TRBD1 (5 bases). This CDR3 contains 13 residues. V lost 3 bases and J lost 4, with 10 bases in between. From germline, CDR1 is DFQATT and CDR2 SNEGSKA (reference sequence). The CDR3 loop is CSASRGVNQPQHF. The CDR3 region has the DNA TGCAGTGCTAGTAGGGGCGTTAATCAGCCCCAGCATTTT.

This clonotype was detected many times. V is TRBV20-1 and J is TRBJ1-5; possible D gene TRBD1, 5 bases. In germline, CDR1 is DFQATT, CDR2 SNEGSKA (reference sequence). The CDR3 runs 14 residues. Trimming took 3 bases from V and 4 from J, leaving 13 bases between them. The CDR3 loop reads CSASTGPGNQPQHF. The CDR3 nucleotides are TGCAGTGCTAGTACGGGGCCGGGGAATCAGCCCCAGCATTTT.

This clonotype was picked up many times. The chain recombines TRBV7-2 with TRBJ2-3; 12 positions agree with TRBD2. The CDR3 is 16 residues long. Germline-derived CDR1 and CDR2 are SGHTA and FQGNSA. With V trimmed by 6 bases and J by 0 bases, 4 bases remained unmatched. As DNA, the CDR3 is TGTGCCAGCAGACTAGCGGGAGGTCATAGCACAGATACGCAGTATTTT. The encoded protein is CASRLAGGHSTDTQYF.

This clonotype was recorded many times. The chain employs TRBV7-8 and TRBJ1-1; D is possibly TRBD1 (6 bases). This CDR3 region has 14 residues. In germline, CDR1 is SGHVS, CDR2 FQNEAQ. The V end lost 0 bases, the J end lost 5 bases, and 10 bases lay between the germline ends. The CDR3 DNA sequence: TGTGCCAGCAGCTTAGCAACAGGGATTACTGAAGCTTTCTTT. Protein product: CASSLATGITEAFF.

This clonotype appeared many times. This chain uses TRBV7-8 with TRBJ2-2; 13 nucleotides align to TRBD2. Germline V lookup: CDR1 SGHVS, CDR2 FQNEAQ. The ends lost 1 base at V and 5 bases at J; junction bases unmatched: 4. The CDR3 extends over 17 amino acids. CDR3 sequence: CASSLGTSGRETGELFF. The CDR3 DNA is TGTGCCAGCAGCTTAGGCACTAGCGGGAGGGAAACCGGGGAGCTGTTTTTT. Using reference TRBV7-8 and TRBJ2-2 for the parts outside the CDR3, the full variable domain is GAGVSQSPRYKVAKRGQDVALRCDPISGHVSLFWYQQALGQGPEFLTYFQNEAQLDKSGLPSDRFFAERPEGSVSTLKIQRTQQEDSAVYLCASSLGTSGRETGELFFGEGSRLTVL.

This clonotype showed up many times. The genes are TRBV7-9 and TRBJ1-2, with 7 positions matching TRBD1. Germline CDR1 and CDR2: SEHNR and FQNEAQ (reference sequence). V lost 1 base and J lost 4; bases outside the gene matches: 3. This CDR3 has 14 residues. CDR3 DNA: TGTGCCAGCAGCTTAGGGACAGGATTCTATGGCTACACCTTC. This codes for CASSLGTGFYGYTF.

This clonotype was seen at least ten times. The rearrangement links TRBV7-2 to TRBJ2-2; D is undetermined. Germline lookup yields CDR1 SGHTA and CDR2 FQGNSA. The CDR3 is 16 residues long. V lost 1 base, J lost 0 bases, and 9 bases lay in between. CDR3 protein: CASSLVLLPNTGELFF. DNA for the CDR3: TGTGCCAGCAGCTTAGTTCTACTCCCGAACACCGGGGAGCTGTTTTTT.

This clonotype was seen a few times. The rearrangement joins TRBV6-1 to TRBJ1-2, with D uncertain. CDR1 MNHNS and CDR2 SASEGT come from the germline V gene. The CDR3 sequence is 13 residues long. The ends were cut back, 3 bases at V and 0 bases at J, with 5 bases in the middle. The CDR3 region has the DNA TGTGCCAGCAGTGAGGCTTCTAACTATGGCTACACCTTC. Its translation: CASSEASNYGYTF.

The genes are TRBV7-6 and TRBJ2-1; D perhaps matches TRBD2 (6 bases). Trimming stripped 5 bases from V and 12 bases from J, with 11 bases between. There are 11 residues in the CDR3. From germline, CDR1 is SGHVS and CDR2 FNYEAQ. The CDR3 DNA follows: TGTGCCAGCAGCCCGGGAGTCCGGCAGTTCTTC. Protein sequence: CASSPGVRQFF.

Comment on this clonotype: The conserved final phenylalanine or tryptophan is absent from the CDR3, which likely points to a read error. The chain carries TRBV28 and TRBJ1-2; 8 nucleotides agree with TRBD1. The CDR3 runs 13 residues. CDR1 and CDR2 (germline): MDHEN, SYDVKM. The CDR3 loop reads CVSGLPRGLGYTV. As DNA, the CDR3 is TGTGTCAGCGGCTTACCCAGGGGGCTGGGCTACACCGTC.

This clonotype was counted ten times or more. The J gene is TRBJ2-7, the V gene TRBV20-1; maybe TRBD2 (7 bases). Germline assignment: CDR1 DFQATT and CDR2 SNEGSKA (reference sequence). The V end lost 5 bases, the J end lost 6 bases, and 26 bases lay between the germline ends. The CDR3 length is 16 residues. The CDR3: CSARRGRDSPLGEQYF. In DNA form, the CDR3 reads TGCAGTGCTCGGCGGGGGCGGGACTCTCCCTTGGGCGAGCAGTACTTC.

This clonotype was seen repeatedly, ten times or more. The rearrangement joins TRBV5-6 to TRBJ2-1; D is possibly TRBD2 (5 bases). The CDR3 has 15 amino acids. V was cut by 1 base and J by 4 bases, with 12 bases left in between. Germline values: CDR1 SGHDT, CDR2 YYEEEE. CDR3 protein: CASSLPGEAYNEQFF. In nucleotides, the CDR3 is TGTGCCAGCAGCTTGCCCGGGGAAGCGTACAATGAGCAGTTCTTC.

The table lists this clonotype with many counts. The V gene is TRBV5-1, the J gene TRBJ2-1, with 8 bases aligning to TRBD1. The trim removed 4 bases at V and 2 bases at J, leaving 5 bases unmatched. This CDR3 comprises 15 residues. Germline assignment: CDR1 SGHRS and CDR2 YFSETQ. This chain's CDR3 is CASSDQGAPYNEQFF. CDR3 DNA sequence: TGCGCCAGCAGCGACCAGGGGGCCCCCTACAATGAGCAGTTCTTC.

This clonotype turned up a few times. CDR3 residues: CSARDAYQETQYF. The CDR3 nucleotides are TGCAGTGCTAGAGATGCGTACCAAGAGACCCAGTACTTC. The chain carries TRBV20-1 and TRBJ2-5; no clear D gene. Trimming pared 0 bases from V and 0 bases from J, leaving 5 bases between. Per the germline V gene, CDR1 is DFQATT and CDR2 is SNEGSKA (reference sequence). The CDR3 is 13 residues long.

This clonotype has a count of ten or more. The J gene is TRBJ2-3, the V gene TRBV9, with a possible D match to TRBD2 (5 bases). Trimming left V 6 bases short and J 4 bases short, with 15 bases between. The CDR3 loop spans 14 amino acids. Germline lookup yields CDR1 SGDLS and CDR2 YYNGEE. Here the CDR3 DNA reads TGTGCCAGCACGGAGGCGGGTTGGCCAGATACGCAGTATTTT. This encodes CASTEAGWPDTQYF.

This clonotype appeared a single time. The gene calls are TRBV20-1 and TRBJ2-7, with TRBD2 identical over 10 bases. CDR3 length equals 15 residues. Germline-derived CDR1 and CDR2 are DFQATT and SNEGSKA (reference sequence). The J segment lost 1 base and the V segment lost 3 bases, leaving 6 bases of the junction unmatched. DNA for the CDR3: TGCAGTGCTAGCTCCGGGACTAGCGTGTCCTACGAGCAGTACTTC. It specifies CSASSGTSVSYEQYF.

This clonotype appeared a few times. The CDR3 end shows no conserved phenylalanine or tryptophan, and so a read error is likely. It is unclear where the CDR3 begins or ends on the DNA, so no DNA is shown, and the CDR3 is as TCRdb lists it. The chain carries TRBV18 and TRBJ2-4; the table calls TRBD1, which could not be checked here. From germline, CDR1 is KGHSH and CDR2 LQKENI. Termini included, the CDR3 measures 14 amino acids. CDR3 sequence reads: CASSPQTGGPVGAL.

This clonotype occurred a few times. The chain is built from TRBV30 and TRBJ1-2; the D is unclear. Germline assignment: CDR1 GTSNPN and CDR2 SVGIG (reference sequence). This CDR3 contains 12 residues. Between the trimmed V and J ends, which lost 0 bases and 4 bases, there was a span of 6 bases. The CDR3 region has the DNA TGTGCCTGGAGTGTGCCAGCCTATGGCTACACCTTC. Translating it yields CAWSVPAYGYTF.

In its sample, this clonotype was seen many times. The chain couples TRBV28 to TRBJ1-4, with no clear D. The CDR3 loop spans 13 amino acids. Germline-derived CDR1 and CDR2 are MDHEN and SYDVKM. V was cut by 4 bases and J by 3 bases, with 6 bases left in between. The CDR3 loop is CASSWRPNEKLFF. The CDR3 coding sequence is TGTGCCAGCAGTTGGAGACCTAATGAAAAACTGTTTTTT. The whole variable domain, filled in from reference TRBV28 and TRBJ1-4, reads DVKVTQSSRYLVKRTGEKVFLECVQDMDHENMFWYRQDPGLGLRLIYFSYDVKMKEKGDIPEGYSVSREKKERFSLILESASTNQTSMYLCASSWRPNEKLFFGSGTQLSVL.

In its sample, this clonotype was seen many times. The CDR3 coding sequence is TGCGCCAGCAGCGCCACACTAGCGTCCCGATACAATGAGCAGTTCTTC. Translated: CASSATLASRYNEQFF. V usage is TRBV5-1 and J usage is TRBJ2-1; 7 nucleotides align to TRBD2. Trimming cost V 4 bases and J 4 bases; bases outside gene matches: 11. The CDR3 is 16 amino acids. The V gene's germline CDR1 is SGHRS and CDR2 YFSETQ.

This clonotype occurred many times. The V call is TRBV4-3, the J call TRBJ2-1; either TRBD1 or TRBD2 may fit D (5 bases each). Trimming stripped 1 base from V and 4 bases from J, with 14 bases between. Germline V CDR1 and CDR2: LGHNA, YSLEER. CDR3 length: 16 amino acids. The CDR3 sequence is CASSQALGTKYNEQFF. CDR3 bases: TGCGCCAGCAGCCAAGCCCTCGGGACCAAATACAATGAGCAGTTCTTC.

This clonotype has ten or more counts. CDR3 DNA sequence: TGTGCCAGCAGCTTAGCAGCGGGCCTCCAAGAGACCCAGTACTTC. Translation: CASSLAAGLQETQYF. The V call is TRBV7-2, the J call TRBJ2-5, with D perhaps TRBD2 (6 bases). Trimming cost V 0 bases and J 1 base, with 9 bases left between them. Germline V CDR1 and CDR2: SGHTA, FQGNSA. CDR3 length: 15 amino acids.

Ten or more counts support this clonotype. The chain recombines TRBV20-1 with TRBJ2-7; 13 nucleotides line up with TRBD2. Germline loops: CDR1 DFQATT, CDR2 SNEGSKA (reference sequence). The V gene end was trimmed by 1 base and the J gene end by 5 bases; junction bases not matched to a gene: 2. This CDR3 has 14 residues. This chain's CDR3 is CSARGTSGRNEQYF. The CDR3, as DNA: TGCAGTGCTAGAGGGACTAGCGGGAGAAACGAGCAGTACTTC.

This clonotype was picked up many times. The chain employs TRBV12-3 or TRBV12-4 and TRBJ1-2; maybe TRBD1 (6 bases). The germline V and J ends were trimmed by 3 bases and 4 bases, with 15 bases remaining between them. The CDR3 consists of 15 residues. The CDR3 DNA reads TGTGCCAGCAGTTTTTCGGTAGGGGGTGGCTATGGCTACACCTTC. Translated: CASSFSVGGGYGYTF.

There are many counts of this clonotype. V and J are TRBV20-1 and TRBJ2-7, with 7 bases identical to TRBD2. The V and J ends lost 3 bases and 4 bases, in that order; junction bases with no gene match: 15. Germline CDR1 reads DFQATT; CDR2 reads SNEGSKA (reference sequence). The CDR3 length is 16 residues. The CDR3 here is CSARPLLRGGTYEQYF. The CDR3 DNA follows: TGCAGTGCTAGGCCCCTCCTTAGGGGAGGGACTTACGAGCAGTACTTC.

This clonotype has a count of ten or more. The gene calls are TRBV7-3 and TRBJ2-5; D ambiguous. Trimming took off 8 bases at V and 7 bases at J, with 5 bases between the two ends. Per germline, CDR1 SGHTA and CDR2 FQGTGA. The CDR3 has 9 amino acids. The CDR3 spells CASPGTQYF. The CDR3, as DNA: TGTGCCAGCCCGGGGACCCAGTACTTC.